The 15 T cell receptor beta chains presented below share a single source sample, sequenced in a study of blood T cell repertoires in COVID-19. The method was immunoSEQ multiplex PCR; TCRdb's version includes in-frame clones alone and lacks a portion of them. Among over 250,000 clones, 80% to 90% were seen once, and the ten largest hold over 2%. The source material was PBMCs or T cells enriched from blood (not recorded which). These receptors came from a woman younger than 35 who had recovered from COVID-19.

CDR3 protein: CASSRRGGAGQPQHF. CDR3 DNA: TGTGCCAGCAGCCGAAGAGGGGGCGCCGGACAGCCCCAGCATTTT. This chain links TRBV3-1 (or the pseudogene TRBV3-2) with TRBJ1-5, with 7 bases fitting TRBD1. The ends lost 4 bases at V and 7 bases at J; junction bases unmatched: 10. The CDR3 covers 15 residues. CDR1 and CDR2 from the germline V gene are LGHDT and YNNKEL (reference sequence).

This sequence joins TRBV7-9 and TRBJ1-1; tentatively, D is TRBD1 (5 bases). The CDR3 consists of 13 residues. Germline CDR1 SEHNR, CDR2 FQNEAQ (reference sequence). Trimming removed 0 bases from V and 8 bases from J, with 10 bases in between. CDR3 loop: CASSLAGTKEAFF. The CDR3 DNA reads as TGTGCCAGCAGCTTAGCGGGGACTAAGGAAGCTTTCTTT.

V and J are TRBV28 and TRBJ1-3; 11 positions match TRBD1. The CDR3 has 17 residues. V trimming: 5 bases; J trimming: 2 bases; junction bases outside the gene matches: 8. Germline V gene data show CDR1 as MDHEN and CDR2 as SYDVKM. In DNA, the CDR3 is TGTGCCAGCAGTGAGCCGGGACAGGGGGTAGCTGGAAACACCATATATTTT. Its translation is CASSEPGQGVAGNTIYF.

V and J are TRBV19 and TRBJ1-5; weak D call: TRBD1 (6 bases). CDR1 and CDR2 from the germline V gene are LNHDA and SQIVND (reference sequence). Trimming removed 8 bases from V and 8 bases from J, with 25 bases in between. The CDR3 is 16 amino acids. This CDR3 reads CASCLQGPRGIEPQHF. CDR3 DNA sequence: TGTGCCAGTTGCCTACAGGGCCCCCGAGGTATTGAGCCCCAGCATTTT.

This chain connects TRBV5-4 to TRBJ2-2; 11 bases are shared with TRBD2. Trimming removed 4 bases from V and 1 base from J; junction bases left unmatched: 3. Germline V gene sequence: CDR1 SGHNT, CDR2 YYREEE (reference sequence). The CDR3 has 16 residues. CDR3 amino acids: CASSPTSGENTGELFF. The CDR3 DNA sequence: TGTGCCAGCAGCCCGACTAGCGGGGAGAACACCGGGGAGCTGTTTTTT.

The V and J genes are TRBV27 and TRBJ1-1; D unresolved. The germline V gene encodes CDR1 MNHEY and CDR2 SMNVEV (reference sequence). Trimming removed 2 bases from V and 7 bases from J, with 11 bases in between. This CDR3 region has 13 residues. CDR3 nucleotide sequence: TGTGCCAGCAGTTTAGATATACTCAATGAAGCTTTCTTT. Translated: CASSLDILNEAFF.

This rearrangement joins TRBV6-5 to TRBJ1-2, with D perhaps TRBD1 (6 bases). Trimming took 0 bases from V and 6 from J, leaving 14 bases between them. The germline V gene has CDR1 MNHEY and CDR2 SVGAGI. The CDR3 has 15 residues. CDR3 region: CASSYSSQTGHGYTF. CDR3 nucleotides: TGTGCCAGCAGTTACTCGTCTCAAACAGGGCATGGCTACACCTTC.

The J gene is TRBJ1-2, the V gene TRBV6-1; possible D gene TRBD1, 5 bases. V lost 2 bases and J lost 8, with 12 bases in between. Germline CDR1 reads MNHNS; CDR2 reads SASEGT. The CDR3 consists of 13 residues. CDR3 coding DNA: TGTGCCAGCAGTGAATTTGGCAGGGCGGGCTACACCTTC. Translation: CASSEFGRAGYTF.

V is TRBV9 and J is TRBJ1-5, with D maybe TRBD1 (5 bases). The V gene lost 3 bases and the J gene lost 3 bases, with 7 bases spanning the gap. This CDR3 has 13 amino acids. The germline CDR1 and CDR2 sequences are SGDLS and YYNGEE. Here the CDR3 DNA reads TGTGCCAGCAGCGCAGGGATCAATCAGCCCCAGCATTTT. This sequence encodes CASSAGINQPQHF.

V usage is TRBV7-9 and J usage is TRBJ2-1; a weak D match, TRBD2 (5 bases). Germline loops: CDR1 SEHNR, CDR2 FQNEAQ (reference sequence). The CDR3 spans 13 residues. The germline V and J ends were trimmed by 1 base and 7 bases, with 8 bases remaining between them. The CDR3: CASSLGSGNEQFF. The CDR3 DNA reads TGTGCCAGCAGCTTAGGCTCGGGGAATGAGCAGTTCTTC.

For the CDR3, the DNA is TGTGCCAGTAAAGCGGGGCCCGCAACTAATGAAAAACTGTTTTTT. Protein sequence: CASKAGPATNEKLFF. V usage is TRBV19 and J usage is TRBJ1-4; D perhaps matches TRBD1 (5 bases). Germline CDR1 reads LNHDA; CDR2 reads SQIVND (reference sequence). The germline V and J ends were trimmed by 7 bases and 0 bases, with 12 bases remaining between them. CDR3 size: 15 residues.

CDR3 protein: CASSVAPTDTQYF. Here the CDR3 DNA reads TGTGCCAGCAGCGTAGCTCCCACAGATACGCAGTATTTT. The chain recombines TRBV9 with TRBJ2-3; no definite D call. The CDR3 loop spans 13 amino acids. V lost 0 bases and J lost 2, with 4 bases in between. CDR1 SGDLS and CDR2 YYNGEE come from the germline V gene.

The rearrangement uses TRBV5-1 and TRBJ2-7, with D unclear. Germline V lookup: CDR1 SGHRS, CDR2 YFSETQ. V gave up 4 bases and J gave up 2 bases, with 7 bases separating them. The CDR3 covers 12 residues. This CDR3 is CASSPSAYEQYF. DNA of the CDR3: TGCGCCAGCAGCCCATCAGCCTACGAGCAGTACTTC.

The gene calls are TRBV10-2 and TRBJ1-1; TRBD1 matches 8 bases. With V trimmed by 4 bases and J by 11 bases, 12 bases remained unmatched. Germline-derived CDR1 and CDR2 are WSHSY and SAAADI. The CDR3 loop spans 14 amino acids. CDR3 protein: CASSVRQGAPGAFF. The CDR3 DNA follows: TGCGCCAGCAGTGTGCGCCAGGGGGCCCCCGGGGCTTTCTTT.

V is TRBV28 and J is TRBJ2-7; possible D gene TRBD1, 6 bases. V was pared by 4 bases and J by 6 bases, with 16 bases between. The CDR3 is 14 amino acids. In germline, CDR1 is MDHEN, CDR2 SYDVKM. CDR3 sequence (DNA): TGTGCCAGCAGTTCGCCTCGCAGGGGCGCCGAGCAGTACTTC. It is translated as CASSSPRRGAEQYF.